A single sample is the source of the 26 T cell receptor beta chains below, sequenced in a study of PD-1 blockade in classical Hodgkin lymphoma. With no exception, relapse followed autologous stem cell transplantation in all patients, and brentuximab vedotin exposure varied. Produced via immunoSEQ multiplex PCR; TCRdb's table is partial and in-frame only. This table has about 93,000 clones, 81% appearing once. The material sequenced was peripheral blood mononuclear cells (PBMCs), taken before the second cycle of nivolumab. Receptors were obtained from a human donor with classical Hodgkin lymphoma.

Notes on this clone: An end of the junction does not agree with germline; a read error may underlie this. The V call is TRBV12-5, the J call TRBJ2-5; TRBD2 agrees at 8 bases. Germline V gene data show CDR1 as LGHNT and CDR2 as FRNRAP. CDR3 length: 16 residues. For the CDR3, the DNA is TGTGCTAGTGGTTCGACCGTGACTAGCGACCAAGGGACCCAGTACTTC. Translating gives CASGSTVTSDQGTQYF.

The chain couples TRBV7-9 to TRBJ1-2, with TRBD1 matching over 9 bases. The CDR3 has 17 amino acids. Trimming cost V 0 bases and J 4 bases; bases outside gene matches: 9. Germline V gene sequence: CDR1 SEHNR, CDR2 FQNEAQ (reference sequence). CDR3 region: CASSLAGTGISSYGYTF. CDR3 DNA: TGTGCCAGCAGCTTAGCAGGGACAGGGATTAGCTCCTATGGCTACACCTTC.

The rearrangement links TRBV28 to TRBJ2-3; D is uncertain. V was clipped by 2 bases and J by 6 bases, with 6 bases between them. The CDR3 contains 12 residues. Germline V CDR1 and CDR2: MDHEN, SYDVKM. In nucleotides, the CDR3 is TGTGCCAGCAGTTTAGAGTCGGATACGCAGTATTTT. Protein product: CASSLESDTQYF.

J is TRBJ2-7 and V is TRBV9; tentatively, D is TRBD1 (5 bases). CDR1 is SGDLS, CDR2 YYNGEE, per germline. The CDR3 loop spans 12 amino acids. Trimming left V 5 bases short and J 3 bases short, with 9 bases between. In nucleotides, the CDR3 is TGTGCCAGCAGTCAGGGAAACTACGAGCAGTACTTC. Translated: CASSQGNYEQYF.

The chain carries TRBV7-2 and TRBJ2-1; TRBD1 agrees at 9 bases. This CDR3 contains 13 residues. CDR1 and CDR2 from the germline V gene are SGHTA and FQGNSA. The ends lost 5 bases at V and 10 bases at J; junction bases unmatched: 6. Written as DNA, the CDR3 is TGTGCCAGCAGCAGGGACAGGGTTCGGGAGCAGTTCTTC. Its protein product is CASSRDRVREQFF.

This clone has more than one count but fewer than ten. The chain uses TRBV10-1 and TRBJ2-2, with D tentatively TRBD1 (5 bases). V lost 6 bases to trimming and J lost 0 bases, with 11 bases between them. Germline V gives CDR1 WNHNN, CDR2 SYGVQD (reference sequence). CDR3 length: 15 residues. CDR3 loop: CASSPGMSNTGELFF. In DNA, the CDR3 is TGCGCCAGCAGCCCAGGGATGTCGAACACCGGGGAGCTGTTTTTT.

CDR3 in DNA: TGCAGCGTCCAAGGCGTACAGGGCACTGAAGCTTTCTTT. Translating gives CSVQGVQGTEAFF. The rearrangement links TRBV29-1 to TRBJ1-1; tentatively, D is TRBD1 (6 bases). This CDR3 contains 13 residues. Germline V gene data show CDR1 as SQVTM and CDR2 as ANQGSEA. V was pared by 6 bases and J by 4 bases, with 15 bases between.

This chain's CDR3 is CASSYRGLNEKLFF. The CDR3 coding sequence is TGTGCCAGCAGTTACAGGGGCCTGAATGAAAAACTGTTTTTT. The V gene is TRBV2, the J gene TRBJ1-4; 7 nucleotides line up with TRBD1. The CDR3 covers 14 residues. V shed 5 bases, J shed 5 bases, and the junction held 5 bases outside the gene matches. Germline V CDR1 and CDR2: SNHLY, FYNNEI.

About this clone itself: Other DNA variants within this sample encode the same CDR3. The V and J genes are TRBV5-1 and TRBJ2-2; D remains unclear. Germline V lookup: CDR1 SGHRS, CDR2 YFSETQ. The CDR3 has 14 residues. V gave up 2 bases and J gave up 0 bases, with 5 bases separating them. The CDR3 DNA reads as TGCGCCAGCAGCTTACTTACGAACACCGGGGAGCTGTTTTTT. Amino acids: CASSLLTNTGELFF.

This chain uses TRBV2 with TRBJ2-7, with 9 bases lining up with TRBD2. The V segment lost 7 bases and the J segment 6 bases; nucleotides outside the gene matches: 13. The CDR3 is made up of 15 amino acids. Germline CDR1 reads SNHLY; CDR2 reads FYNNEI. The CDR3 loop is CASTTDAAGGSEQYF. The CDR3 DNA follows: TGTGCCAGCACAACCGACGCAGCGGGAGGTTCCGAGCAGTACTTC.

This clone was seen a single time. V usage is TRBV7-3 and J usage is TRBJ2-1; the D gene is possibly TRBD2 (6 bases). The CDR3 covers 14 residues. The ends were cut back, 3 bases at V and 6 bases at J, with 12 bases in the middle. The V gene's germline CDR1 is SGHTA and CDR2 FQGTGA. CDR3 sequence reads: CASSLGGGINEQFF. CDR3 sequence (DNA): TGTGCCAGCAGCTTGGGAGGAGGAATCAATGAGCAGTTCTTC.

V gene TRBV27 combines with J gene TRBJ1-4, with D unresolved. Trimming left V 6 bases short and J 3 bases short, with 2 bases between. The CDR3 extends over 11 amino acids. In germline, CDR1 is MNHEY, CDR2 SMNVEV (reference sequence). The CDR3 spells CASRSNEKLFF. In nucleotides, the CDR3 is TGTGCCAGCAGGTCTAATGAAAAACTGTTTTTT.

The DNA for the CDR3 is TGTGCCAGCATGGTGGGGGGGATTAATGAAAAACTGTTTTTT. Protein: CASMVGGINEKLFF. V gene TRBV28 combines with J gene TRBJ1-4; D is perhaps TRBD1 (5 bases). V dropped 7 bases and J dropped 4 bases, with 13 bases sitting between them. The CDR3 loop spans 14 amino acids. In germline, CDR1 is MDHEN, CDR2 SYDVKM.

This clone was recorded once. The genes are TRBV5-1 and TRBJ2-2; tentatively, D is TRBD1 (6 bases). Trimming shortened V by 0 bases and J by 6 bases, and 12 bases separated the two germline ends. Germline V gives CDR1 SGHRS, CDR2 YFSETQ. The CDR3 extends over 15 amino acids. The CDR3 DNA sequence: TGCGCCAGCAGCTTGGCCGGGACAAACCCCGGGGAGCTGTTTTTT. This sequence encodes CASSLAGTNPGELFF.

This chain joins TRBV5-8 and TRBJ2-7; TRBD1 aligns across 8 bases. Trimming cost V 4 bases and J 7 bases; bases outside gene matches: 10. Germline V gives CDR1 SGHTS, CDR2 YDEGEE. The CDR3 loop spans 14 amino acids. CDR3 nucleotides: TGTGCCAGCAGCCTCGGGACAGGTTTGAGGGAGCAGTACTTC. The encoded protein is CASSLGTGLREQYF.

V is TRBV6-1 and J is TRBJ2-1; TRBD1 matches at 8 bases. Trimming removed 4 bases from V and 3 bases from J; junction bases left unmatched: 11. Germline V gene sequence: CDR1 MNHNS, CDR2 SASEGT. The CDR3 is 17 amino acids. The CDR3 coding sequence is TGTGCCAGCAGTGCAGGAGCCGGGACAGGATACTACAATGAGCAGTTCTTC. Residues: CASSAGAGTGYYNEQFF.

The V and J genes are TRBV5-4 and TRBJ2-7; 11 nucleotides match TRBD2. Trimming cost V 5 bases and J 5 bases; bases outside gene matches: 9. The CDR3 totals 15 residues. Germline CDR1 SGHNT, CDR2 YYREEE (reference sequence). The CDR3 DNA reads as TGTGCCAGCAGAGTAGCGGGAGGGCCGGAAGACGAGCAGTACTTC. Amino acid sequence: CASRVAGGPEDEQYF.

The chain links TRBV11-3 to TRBJ2-3, with a weak D call TRBD2 (6 bases). The CDR3 is 15 amino acids. Germline values: CDR1 SGHNT, CDR2 YENEEA. Trimming left V 5 bases short and J 5 bases short, with 17 bases between. DNA for the CDR3: TGTGCCAGCAGCCCCTGGAAAGGGGAGGTAGATACGCAGTATTTT. It specifies CASSPWKGEVDTQYF.

The chain has TRBV9 and TRBJ2-1; 9 nucleotides match TRBD1. Germline V lookup: CDR1 SGDLS, CDR2 YYNGEE. The CDR3 is made up of 14 amino acids. Trimming removed 3 bases from V and 6 bases from J; junction bases left unmatched: 4. The CDR3 region is CASSATGQGNEQFF. In DNA, the CDR3 is TGTGCCAGCAGCGCTACGGGACAGGGCAATGAGCAGTTCTTC.

The V and J genes are TRBV30 and TRBJ2-1; 7 nucleotides agree with TRBD1. V lost 5 bases, J lost 3 bases, and 4 bases stayed unmatched. This CDR3 is 13 amino acids long. Germline V lookup: CDR1 GTSNPN, CDR2 SVGIG (reference sequence). The CDR3 coding sequence is TGTGCCTGGGCCGGGACAGACTACAATGAGCAGTTCTTC. Amino acids: CAWAGTDYNEQFF.

The chain is built from TRBV2 and TRBJ2-3; no reliable D call. The V end lost 2 bases, the J end lost 4 bases, and 4 bases lay between the germline ends. This CDR3 contains 12 residues. The germline gives CDR1 SNHLY, CDR2 FYNNEI. Here the CDR3 DNA reads TGTGCCAGCAGTGAACCCCCAGATACGCAGTATTTT. Protein sequence: CASSEPPDTQYF.

This clone was detected only a few times. The V gene is TRBV28, the J gene TRBJ1-5, with a possible D match to TRBD1 (5 bases). The CDR3 contains 16 residues. The germline V gene encodes CDR1 MDHEN and CDR2 SYDVKM. With 6 bases removed from V and 4 bases from J, the gap between germline ends came to 19 bases. As DNA, the CDR3 is TGTGCCAGCAGGGGGTGGTCGGGAGGGGAAAATCAGCCCCAGCATTTT. Its translation: CASRGWSGGENQPQHF.

V gene TRBV7-3 combines with J gene TRBJ1-1; D perhaps matches TRBD1 (5 bases). Per germline, CDR1 SGHTA and CDR2 FQGTGA. Trimming stripped 4 bases from V and 4 bases from J, with 13 bases between. The CDR3 runs to 14 residues. For the CDR3, the DNA is TGTGCCAGCAGCTCACAAGGGACCATCACTGAAGCTTTCTTT. This codes for CASSSQGTITEAFF.

This clone has just one count. The chain carries TRBV7-2 and TRBJ2-1, with D perhaps matching TRBD2 (6 bases). This CDR3 contains 15 residues. V shed 1 base and J shed 1 base, with 8 bases lying between them. Germline-derived CDR1 and CDR2 are SGHTA and FQGNSA. CDR3 nucleotides: TGTGCCAGCAGCTTAGTCGCGGGATCCTACAATGAGCAGTTCTTC. This sequence encodes CASSLVAGSYNEQFF.

V usage is TRBV7-2 and J usage is TRBJ1-1; the D is unclear. Germline loops: CDR1 SGHTA, CDR2 FQGNSA. The CDR3 spans 14 residues. With 4 bases removed from V and 1 base from J, the gap between germline ends came to 10 bases. This chain's CDR3 is CASSWGYRNTEAFF. Here the CDR3 DNA reads TGTGCCAGCAGCTGGGGTTACCGGAACACTGAAGCTTTCTTT.

V and J are TRBV4-2 and TRBJ1-4; TRBD1 might be the D (5 bases). V lost 1 base, J lost 7 bases, and 13 bases lay in between. The CDR3 sequence is 15 residues long. Germline V gives CDR1 LGHNA, CDR2 YNFKEQ. DNA for the CDR3: TGTGCCAGCAGCCAAGTCCCCCAGGGTGGTGAAAAACTGTTTTTT. Its protein is CASSQVPQGGEKLFF.